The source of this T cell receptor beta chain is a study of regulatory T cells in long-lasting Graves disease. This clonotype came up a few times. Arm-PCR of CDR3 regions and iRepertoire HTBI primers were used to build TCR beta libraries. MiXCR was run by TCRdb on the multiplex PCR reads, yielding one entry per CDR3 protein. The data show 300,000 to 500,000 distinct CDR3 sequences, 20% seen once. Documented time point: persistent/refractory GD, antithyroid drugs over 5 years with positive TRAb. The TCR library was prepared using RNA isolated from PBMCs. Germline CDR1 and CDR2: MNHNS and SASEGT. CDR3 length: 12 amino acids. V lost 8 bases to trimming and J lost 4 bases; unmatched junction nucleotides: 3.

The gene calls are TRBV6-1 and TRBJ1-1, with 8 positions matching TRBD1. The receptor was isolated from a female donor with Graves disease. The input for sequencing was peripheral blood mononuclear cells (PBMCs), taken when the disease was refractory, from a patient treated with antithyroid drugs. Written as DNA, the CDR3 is TGTGCCAGCGGAACAGGGGGCACTGAAGCTTTCTTT. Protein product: CASGTGGTEAFF.